This T cell receptor beta chain was found in a study of T-cell memory formation after mild COVID-19. Study conclusions and caveats: There were some responding clones in pre-infection memory, which suggested that cross-reactive memory had joined.

This clonotype occurred a few times. No antigen is known for it. Germline lookup yields CDR1 KGHDR and CDR2 SFDVKD. This CDR3 has 15 residues. Losses at the gene ends were 3 bases for V and 3 bases for J; bases not matched to a gene: 3. 5'RACE primed at constant segments yielded TCR alpha and TCR beta cDNA libraries bearing sample barcodes and UMIs. One entry per CDR3 protein results from TCRdb running MiXCR on the 5' RACE reads. The sample shows about 140,000 distinct CDR3 sequences, 6% to 6.5% of them seen only once. This TCR derives from an adult woman who had mild COVID-19 (a few samples of this study predate the infection). Cell type and time point are not known. The chain recombines TRBV24-1 with TRBJ2-5, with TRBD2 matching over 10 bases. The sample consisted of PBMCs or a T cell subset sorted from them (not recorded which). This CDR3 is CATSDAGLAEETQYF. The CDR3 DNA follows: TGTGCCACCAGTGATGCCGGACTAGCGGAAGAGACCCAGTACTTC.